This entry describes one T cell receptor (beta chain). What it binds is unknown. This record belongs to a study of T cell repertoires in cytomegalovirus infection. The overall study: TCR beta signatures that were public indicated CMV infection and matching HLA type.

TCRdb reprocessed the reads via MiXCR and lists one record per CDR3 protein. This sample has some 200,000 distinct CDR3 sequences, with under 25% found just once. Notes on the study in general: There were HLA-C-restricted CMV-specific TCR beta clonotypes dominating the ex vivo response.

V was cut by 6 bases and J by 5 bases, with 14 bases left in between. The CDR3 loop spans 13 amino acids. Germline V gene sequence: CDR1 MNHEY, CDR2 SVGEGT. Material: PBMCs. The source is a human donor in good health (CMV status not recorded). Some clones in this sample may be carry-over from other donors' samples. The chain employs TRBV6-2 or TRBV6-3 and TRBJ2-7; D perhaps matches TRBD2 (5 bases). CDR3 bases: TGTGCCAGCAGCCTAGGCGGGCCCAACGAGCAGTACTTC. It codes for CASSLGGPNEQYF.